The T cell receptor beta chain under discussion was sequenced for a study of CD8+ T cells in alopecia areata. TCR sequencing used cDNA made by reverse transcription of extracted RNA. TCRdb's copy holds only in-frame clones and misses some; the assay was immunoSEQ multiplex PCR. Here the sample spans about 190,000 clones, roughly 62% being singletons. In its sample, this clone was seen a few times. Treatment specified: oral pan-JAK inhibitor, 5-10 mg twice daily. The germline V gene has CDR1 SGHDT and CDR2 YYEEEE. The CDR3 spans 13 residues. The V gene lost 0 bases and the J gene lost 3 bases, with 7 bases spanning the gap.

This chain links TRBV5-6 with TRBJ2-7, with unresolved D. The sample consisted of CD8+ T cells sorted from blood, taken at week 24, from a patient treated with tofacitinib. The clonotype comes from a human donor with alopecia areata. The CDR3 coding sequence is TGTGCCAGCAGCTTGGGCCAGGACTACGAGCAGTACTTC. Translation: CASSLGQDYEQYF.